What follows are 31 T cell receptor beta chains derived from one specimen sequenced in a study of memory B cells and T cells in multiple sclerosis. Their antigens remain unidentified. CFSE-dim autoproliferating and CFSE-high non-proliferating T cells from unstimulated culture were sequenced separately. Roughly 4.8x10^7 CFSE-labeled PBMCs were cultured less than eight days unstimulated, then replicate wells were pooled. Assay: immunoSEQ multiplex PCR; the TCRdb copy retains only in-frame clones and omits some. The repertoire holds over 10,000 clones, with approximately 85% as singletons. Sequences were obtained from PBMCs from blood kept in culture. All receptors come from a human donor with multiple sclerosis.

The rearrangement uses TRBV6-6 and TRBJ2-5, with a weak D call TRBD1 (6 bases). Germline lookup yields CDR1 MNHNY and CDR2 SVGAGI (reference sequence). This CDR3 has 14 amino acids. Trimming took 6 bases from V and 5 from J, leaving 16 bases between them. The CDR3 loop reads CASSQLGGRETQYF. In nucleotides, the CDR3 is TGTGCCAGCAGCCAACTAGGGGGACGGGAGACCCAGTACTTC.

J is TRBJ1-2 and V is TRBV7-9, with TRBD1 as a possible D gene (6 bases). The length of the CDR3 is 13 residues. Trimming cost V 5 bases and J 4 bases, with 11 bases left between them. Germline V gene sequence: CDR1 SEHNR, CDR2 FQNEAQ (reference sequence). The CDR3 bases are TGTGCCAGCAGCACCGGACAGCTCTATGGCTACACCTTC. Protein product: CASSTGQLYGYTF.

This sequence joins TRBV25-1 and TRBJ2-1; 8 positions match TRBD1. The CDR3 totals 14 residues. Trimming removed 8 bases from V and 5 bases from J; junction bases left unmatched: 8. Germline CDR1 MGHDK, CDR2 SYGVNS. CDR3 protein: CASGDRGWDNEQFF. CDR3 nucleotides: TGTGCCAGCGGCGACAGGGGATGGGACAATGAGCAGTTCTTC.

The chain uses TRBV7-7 and TRBJ2-2, with unresolved D. CDR3 size: 14 residues. Trimming cost V 0 bases and J 5 bases, with 7 bases left between them. Germline-derived CDR1 and CDR2 are SSHAT and FNYEAQ (reference sequence). CDR3 sequence (DNA): TGTGCCAGCAGCTTAGCAGGGAAAACCGGGGAGCTGTTTTTT. Its protein product is CASSLAGKTGELFF. Supplemented by reference TRBV7-7 and TRBJ2-2, the full variable domain reads GAGVSQSPRYKVTKRGQDVTLRCDPISSHATLYWYQQALGQGPEFLTYFNYEAQPDKSGLPSDRFSAERPEGSISTLTIQRTEQRDSAMYRCASSLAGKTGELFFGEGSRLTVL.

The chain links TRBV13 to TRBJ2-7; D is unresolved. The V end was cut by 5 bases, the J end by 5 bases, with 10 bases between. The CDR3 is 12 residues long. Germline V gene data show CDR1 as PRHDT and CDR2 as FYEKMQ (reference sequence). CDR3 region: CASSLGPHEQYF. CDR3 coding DNA: TGTGCCAGCAGCCTCGGACCCCACGAGCAGTACTTC.

The V gene is TRBV9, the J gene TRBJ2-5; D is perhaps TRBD1 or TRBD2 (6 bases each). With 3 bases removed from V and 5 bases from J, the gap between germline ends came to 20 bases. Germline CDR1 SGDLS, CDR2 YYNGEE. The CDR3 loop spans 16 amino acids. In DNA form, the CDR3 reads TGTGCCAGCAGCGAGGGGGGCAGGGTGGTGGAGGAGACCCAGTACTTC. Translating gives CASSEGGRVVEETQYF.

Worth noting for this clone: One end of the junction is discordant with germline, which a read error may explain. The chain employs TRBV27 and TRBJ2-7, with a tentative D call TRBD2 (5 bases). The CDR3 has 12 residues. The germline V gene encodes CDR1 MNHEY and CDR2 SMNVEV (reference sequence). The CDR3 coding sequence is TGTGCCAGCAGTTTCGGCGGGTCCGAGCAGTGCTTC. Its translation is CASSFGGSEQCF.

The chain uses TRBV6-5 and TRBJ1-5; D is unresolved. Trimming shortened V by 2 bases and J by 11 bases, and 7 bases separated the two germline ends. Germline V lookup: CDR1 MNHEY, CDR2 SVGAGI. This CDR3 is built from 11 residues. CDR3 loop: CASSYGGSQHF. CDR3 in DNA: TGTGCCAGCAGTTACGGAGGGTCCCAGCATTTT.

The V gene is TRBV27, the J gene TRBJ2-4; no firm D call. Germline V gene sequence: CDR1 MNHEY, CDR2 SMNVEV (reference sequence). This CDR3 contains 13 residues. V was shortened by 3 bases and J by 2 bases, with 5 bases between the two germline ends. DNA for the CDR3: TGTGCCAGCAGTTTTAGCACCAAAAACATTCAGTACTTC. Amino acid sequence: CASSFSTKNIQYF.

This clone has only one observation. This chain connects TRBV28 to TRBJ2-3, with TRBD1 as a possible D gene (6 bases). Germline V gene data show CDR1 as MDHEN and CDR2 as SYDVKM. The CDR3 is 16 residues long. V was trimmed by 5 bases and J by 5 bases, leaving 20 bases between them. The CDR3 spells CASSLPLYRVQDTQYF. The CDR3 coding sequence is TGTGCCAGCAGTCTCCCTCTGTACAGGGTACAAGATACGCAGTATTTT.

The chain links TRBV29-1 to TRBJ1-1; weak D call: TRBD1 (6 bases). The germline V gene encodes CDR1 SQVTM and CDR2 ANQGSEA. V gave up 3 bases and J gave up 5 bases, with 16 bases separating them. CDR3 length equals 14 residues. CDR3 DNA sequence: TGCAGCGTTGAGATGTCGACAGGATGGACTGAAGCTTTCTTT. Protein product: CSVEMSTGWTEAFF. Together with reference TRBV29-1 and TRBJ1-1, the CDR3 gives the full variable domain: SAVISQKPSRDICQRGTSLTIQCQVDSQVTMMFWYRQQPGQSLTLIATANQGSEATYESGFVIDKFPISRPNLTFSTLTVSNMSPEDSSIYLCSVEMSTGWTEAFFGQGTRLTVV.

The V call is TRBV5-1, the J call TRBJ1-2, with D unclear. This CDR3 is 14 amino acids long. CDR1 SGHRS and CDR2 YFSETQ come from the germline V gene. V lost 1 base and J lost 4, with 11 bases in between. CDR3 region: CASSLNRGPYGYTF. The CDR3 DNA sequence: TGCGCCAGCAGCTTGAATCGGGGTCCCTATGGCTACACCTTC.

This rearrangement joins TRBV6-1 to TRBJ2-5; D not certain. Germline CDR1 is MNHNS and CDR2 is SASEGT. This CDR3 is 12 amino acids long. Trimming pared 7 bases from V and 6 bases from J, leaving 12 bases between. This CDR3 is CASMKMEKTQYF. The CDR3 DNA reads as TGTGCCAGCATGAAAATGGAGAAGACCCAGTACTTC.

This chain joins TRBV4-1 and TRBJ2-2; D ambiguous. Between the trimmed V and J ends, which lost 0 bases and 9 bases, there was a span of 8 bases. The CDR3 contains 13 residues. Looked up from germline, CDR1 is MGHRA and CDR2 is YSYEKL. CDR3 coding DNA: TGCGCCAGCAGCCAAGATGCTCGCAGGGAGCTGTTTTTT. Protein sequence: CASSQDARRELFF.

The chain couples TRBV7-3 to TRBJ2-1; tentative D call: TRBD2 (6 bases). Trimming took off 5 bases at V and 10 bases at J, with 21 bases between the two ends. The length of the CDR3 is 15 residues. Germline lookup yields CDR1 SGHTA and CDR2 FQGTGA. CDR3 bases: TGTGCCAGCAGCCCTATTAGACTAGTGCAAGGAGAGCAGTTCTTC. This translates into CASSPIRLVQGEQFF.

This clone has a single count. This chain links TRBV6-5 with TRBJ2-2; perhaps TRBD1 as D (5 bases). The CDR3 extends over 13 amino acids. V was trimmed by 5 bases and J by 7 bases, leaving 11 bases between them. Germline CDR1 is MNHEY and CDR2 is SVGAGI. CDR3 residues: CASSAGFGGELFF. The DNA for the CDR3 is TGTGCCAGCAGTGCAGGGTTCGGCGGGGAGCTGTTTTTT.

This chain uses TRBV2 with TRBJ1-4; 7 bases are a match to TRBD1. The CDR3 is 14 residues long. V was clipped by 7 bases and J by 4 bases; unmatched bases: 6. Germline lookup yields CDR1 SNHLY and CDR2 FYNNEI. CDR3 bases: TGTGCCAGCACCCGGGACAGCCTTAATGAAAAACTGTTTTTT. This translates into CASTRDSLNEKLFF.

The sample holds one count of this clone. The CDR3 reads CASSPGQGGYEQYF. The CDR3, as DNA: TGTGCCAGCAGTCCAGGACAGGGGGGCTACGAGCAGTACTTC. The chain carries TRBV6-6 and TRBJ2-7; 10 bases match TRBD1. Trimming took 5 bases from V and 3 from J; bases not matched to a gene: 4. Germline loops: CDR1 MNHNY, CDR2 SVGAGI (reference sequence). The CDR3 is 14 residues long.

Here the CDR3 DNA reads TGTGCCAGCAGCTCAGAGGGTCTCACTGAAGCTTTCTTT. Its translation is CASSSEGLTEAFF. The rearrangement uses TRBV7-9 and TRBJ1-1; no definite D call. This CDR3 has 13 residues. V was cut by 4 bases and J by 4 bases, with 10 bases left in between. Germline V CDR1 and CDR2: SEHNR, FQNEAQ (reference sequence).

The chain joins TRBV30 to TRBJ2-7; 13 nucleotides agree with TRBD2. CDR1 is GTSNPN and CDR2 is SVGIG in the germline V gene (reference sequence). The length of the CDR3 is 15 residues. Trimming cost V 3 bases and J 3 bases; bases outside gene matches: 5. The CDR3 sequence: CAWSEGTSGIYEQYF. The CDR3 region has the DNA TGTGCCTGGAGCGAAGGGACTAGCGGGATCTACGAGCAGTACTTC.

The chain has TRBV2 and TRBJ1-2; possible D gene TRBD1, 6 bases. CDR3 length: 15 amino acids. CDR1 is SNHLY and CDR2 is FYNNEI in the germline V gene. Between the trimmed V and J ends, which lost 3 bases and 8 bases, there was a span of 19 bases. The CDR3 DNA reads as TGTGCCAGCAGTGAGGGACAATCTCGGAGTGGGGGCTACACCTTC. The encoded protein is CASSEGQSRSGGYTF.

J is TRBJ1-5 and V is TRBV30; TRBD1 agrees at 9 bases. From germline, CDR1 is GTSNPN and CDR2 SVGIG (reference sequence). The ends lost 5 bases at V and 3 bases at J; junction bases unmatched: 8. CDR3 length: 15 amino acids. CDR3 bases: TGTGCCTGGCTAGACAGGGGGGTCCCCAATCAGCCCCAGCATTTT. This translates into CAWLDRGVPNQPQHF.

V is TRBV9 and J is TRBJ2-7; a possible D gene is TRBD2 (5 bases). This CDR3 region has 14 residues. Per germline, CDR1 SGDLS and CDR2 YYNGEE. V was shortened by 0 bases and J by 2 bases, with 9 bases between the two germline ends. CDR3 amino acids: CASSVDPRAYEQYF. The DNA for the CDR3 is TGTGCCAGCAGCGTAGATCCGCGGGCCTACGAGCAGTACTTC.

The rearrangement joins TRBV7-2 to TRBJ1-5; TRBD1 matches at 10 bases. The V gene end was trimmed by 1 base and the J gene end by 5 bases; junction bases not matched to a gene: 8. Looked up from germline, CDR1 is SGHTA and CDR2 is FQGNSA. The length of the CDR3 is 17 residues. CDR3 DNA sequence: TGTGCCAGCAGCTTAGTCGGGGGGACAGGGGTATATCAGCCCCAGCATTTT. Encoded protein: CASSLVGGTGVYQPQHF.

The chain combines TRBV6-1 with TRBJ2-5; D remains ambiguous. Germline CDR1 MNHNS, CDR2 SASEGT. This CDR3 has 11 amino acids. The germline V and J ends were trimmed by 5 bases and 1 base, with 2 bases remaining between them. Here the CDR3 reads CASSFQETQYF. DNA for the CDR3: TGTGCCAGCAGTTTCCAAGAGACCCAGTACTTC.

This clone has only one observation. This chain links TRBV28 with TRBJ2-1; TRBD2 aligns across 7 bases. This CDR3 contains 13 residues. V shed 10 bases and J 10 bases; nucleotides not matched to a gene: 13. Germline V lookup: CDR1 MDHEN, CDR2 SYDVKM. CDR3 sequence reads: CATSQRRRGEQFF. DNA for the CDR3: TGTGCCACTTCTCAACGCCGGCGGGGGGAGCAGTTCTTC.

The CDR3 region has the DNA TGTGCCAGCAGCGGTCGTGGAGTCGGGGCCTACGAGCAGTACTTC. Its protein is CASSGRGVGAYEQYF. This rearrangement joins TRBV5-5 to TRBJ2-7; weak D call: TRBD2 (5 bases). Trimming pared 4 bases from V and 2 bases from J, leaving 16 bases between. The length of the CDR3 is 15 residues. The germline V gene has CDR1 SGHKS and CDR2 YYEKEE (reference sequence).

V and J are TRBV5-8 and TRBJ2-3, with a tentative D call TRBD2 (6 bases). V was pared by 4 bases and J by 3 bases, with 21 bases between. The CDR3 loop spans 17 amino acids. Germline CDR1 SGHTS, CDR2 YDEGEE. The CDR3: CASSTGSVLGGTDTQYF. The DNA for the CDR3 is TGTGCCAGCAGCACCGGAAGTGTACTGGGGGGAACAGATACGCAGTATTTT.

This chain joins TRBV28 and TRBJ1-1; D is unresolved. The V end was cut by 5 bases, the J end by 6 bases, with 16 bases between. The CDR3 loop spans 14 amino acids. CDR1 is MDHEN, CDR2 SYDVKM, per germline. This CDR3 reads CASSPEAGRAEAFF. The DNA of the CDR3 is TGTGCCAGCAGTCCCGAGGCTGGACGGGCTGAAGCTTTCTTT.

The rearrangement uses TRBV9 and TRBJ2-1; 10 bases agree with TRBD2. In germline, CDR1 is SGDLS, CDR2 YYNGEE. This CDR3 region has 15 residues. The J segment lost 5 bases and the V segment lost 2 bases, leaving 4 bases of the junction unmatched. The CDR3 loop reads CASSVGLARDNEQFF. DNA for the CDR3: TGTGCCAGCAGCGTGGGACTAGCGAGGGACAATGAGCAGTTCTTC.

A word on this clone: Germline and junction disagree at one end, which may indicate a read error. This rearrangement joins TRBV27 to TRBJ1-1; D ambiguous. CDR1 MNHEY and CDR2 SMNVEV come from the germline V gene (reference sequence). The CDR3 runs 14 residues. The CDR3 loop is CASRESRPNSEAFF. CDR3 bases: TGTGCCAGCAGAGAAAGTCGCCCGAACAGTGAAGCTTTCTTT.